This entry lists 26 T cell receptor beta chains sequenced from one sample in a study of regulatory T cells in long-lasting Graves disease. Relying on iRepertoire HTBI primers and Arm-PCR of CDR3 regions, the team built TCR beta libraries. TCRdb re-derived calls from the multiplex PCR reads in MiXCR, one entry per CDR3 protein. The table records 350,000 to 450,000 distinct CDR3 sequences, less than 30% of them present only once. Specified time point: persistent/refractory GD, antithyroid drugs over 5 years with positive TRAb. PBMC RNA served as the TCR library source. The material was peripheral blood mononuclear cells (PBMCs), obtained when the disease was refractory, from a patient treated with antithyroid drugs. The receptor source for this set is a woman in her thirties or forties with Graves disease.

The chain is built from TRBV6-5 and TRBJ2-1, with 11 bases that match TRBD2. Per germline, CDR1 MNHEY and CDR2 SVGAGI. This CDR3 is 15 amino acids long. J gave up 9 bases and V 2 bases, and 6 bases lay outside the gene matches. As DNA, the CDR3 is TGTGCCAGCAGTTACGTTAGCGGGAGGGTAGGTGAGCAGTTCTTC. This codes for CASSYVSGRVGEQFF.

This clonotype was observed a few times. V usage is TRBV14 and J usage is TRBJ2-7; D possibly uses TRBD1 or TRBD2 (5 bases each). The CDR3 runs 14 residues. CDR1 is SGHDN and CDR2 is FVKESK in the germline V gene. Trimming pared 4 bases from V and 2 bases from J, leaving 12 bases between. The CDR3: CASSRPGATYEQYF. CDR3 in DNA: TGTGCCAGCAGCCGCCCCGGGGCGACCTACGAGCAGTACTTC.

This clonotype was found many times. This chain connects TRBV2 to TRBJ2-4; tentative D call: TRBD2 (6 bases). The CDR3 contains 14 residues. V shed 11 bases and J shed 2 bases, with 16 bases lying between them. Germline CDR1 is SNHLY and CDR2 is FYNNEI. CDR3 coding DNA: TGTGCCTCTAAGGAGGGAGAGCCCAAAAACATTCAGTACTTC. It yields the protein CASKEGEPKNIQYF.

This CDR3 is CASSEQSGTDTQYF. The DNA of the CDR3 is TGTGCCAGCAGTGAACAATCAGGGACAGATACGCAGTATTTT. V usage is TRBV6-4 and J usage is TRBJ2-3, with TRBD1 as a possible D gene (5 bases). Trimming pared 3 bases from V and 3 bases from J, leaving 10 bases between. The CDR3 covers 14 residues. CDR1 and CDR2 from the germline V gene are MRHNA and SNTAGT.

In its sample, this clonotype was seen many times. The chain joins TRBV2 to TRBJ1-5, with D unresolved. Germline V gene sequence: CDR1 SNHLY, CDR2 FYNNEI. Deletions cut 3 bases from V and 6 bases from J, with 9 bases between. The CDR3 contains 13 residues. The CDR3 reads CASSDYLGQPQHF. The CDR3 coding sequence is TGTGCCAGCAGTGACTACCTAGGTCAGCCCCAGCATTTT.

There are many counts of this clonotype. For the CDR3, the DNA is TGTGCCAGCAGCTTAGGCCATGGACGGGCAGCCACTGAAGCTTTCTTT. This encodes CASSLGHGRAATEAFF. The J gene is TRBJ1-1, the V gene TRBV13, with unresolved D. The length of the CDR3 is 16 residues. From germline, CDR1 is PRHDT and CDR2 FYEKMQ (reference sequence). The V end was cut by 0 bases, the J end by 4 bases, with 15 bases between. Combining the CDR3 with reference TRBV13 and TRBJ1-1 gives the whole variable domain AAGVIQSPRHLIKEKRETATLKCYPIPRHDTVYWYQQGPGQDPQFLISFYEKMQSDKGSIPDRFSAQQFSDYHSELNMSSLELGDSALYFCASSLGHGRAATEAFFGQGTRLTVV.

In its sample, this clonotype was seen many times. The chain is built from TRBV7-2 and TRBJ1-2, with unresolved D. The CDR3 length is 13 residues. V lost 5 bases and J 2 bases, leaving 9 bases between the germline ends. Per germline, CDR1 SGHTA and CDR2 FQGNSA. The CDR3 sequence is CASSSQVNYGYTF. The CDR3 bases are TGTGCCAGCAGCAGTCAGGTCAACTATGGCTACACCTTC.

This chain links TRBV5-1 with TRBJ2-1; D is perhaps TRBD2 (6 bases). Trimming shortened V by 4 bases and J by 6 bases, and 8 bases separated the two germline ends. The CDR3 is made up of 12 amino acids. Germline lookup yields CDR1 SGHRS and CDR2 YFSETQ. The CDR3 is CASSPTSNEQFF. The CDR3 nucleotides are TGCGCCAGCAGCCCGACTAGCAATGAGCAGTTCTTC.

In its sample, this clonotype was seen a few times. The chain couples TRBV20-1 to TRBJ1-4, with no clear D. The germline V gene has CDR1 DFQATT and CDR2 SNEGSKA (reference sequence). The CDR3 has 13 amino acids. Trimming cost V 6 bases and J 2 bases, with 10 bases left between them. The CDR3 here is CSARSSTNEKLFF. In nucleotides, the CDR3 is TGCAGTGCGAGGTCGTCGACTAATGAAAAACTGTTTTTT.

The gene calls are TRBV28 and TRBJ2-3; 10 nucleotides agree with TRBD2. From germline, CDR1 is MDHEN and CDR2 SYDVKM. This CDR3 contains 21 residues. V lost 9 bases and J lost 0; bases outside the gene matches: 24. CDR3 sequence (DNA): TGTGCCAGTTCACCTAGACTAGCGGGCCTCATTTCTCTTACTAGCACAGATACGCAGTATTTT. Protein sequence: CASSPRLAGLISLTSTDTQYF.

Ten or more counts support this clonotype. This chain uses TRBV11-2 with TRBJ2-7, with D possibly matching TRBD2 (5 bases). The germline CDR1 and CDR2 sequences are SGHAT and FQNNGV. The CDR3 is 11 residues long. Trimming stripped 7 bases from V and 5 bases from J, with 9 bases between. Written as DNA, the CDR3 is TGTGCCAGCACCGAGGGCGACGAGCAGTACTTC. Encoded protein: CASTEGDEQYF.

This clonotype was observed a few times. The chain links TRBV11-2 to TRBJ2-1; 7 bases map to TRBD1. With 10 bases clipped from V and 6 bases from J, the junction kept 3 bases outside the gene matches. The germline V gene encodes CDR1 SGHAT and CDR2 FQNNGV. The CDR3 extends over 11 amino acids. The CDR3 bases are TGTGCCACGGGACAGTTCAATGAGCAGTTCTTC. Translation gives CATGQFNEQFF. Together with reference TRBV11-2 and TRBJ2-1, the CDR3 gives the full variable domain: EAGVAQSPRYKIIEKRQSVAFWCNPISGHATLYWYQQILGQGPKLLIQFQNNGVVDDSQLPKDRFSAERLKGVDSTLKIQPAKLEDSAVYLCATGQFNEQFFGPGTRLTVL.

V usage is TRBV20-1 and J usage is TRBJ2-1; D remains unclear. V lost 0 bases to trimming and J lost 5 bases, with 8 bases between them. The CDR3 is 13 residues long. Per the germline V gene, CDR1 is DFQATT and CDR2 is SNEGSKA (reference sequence). The CDR3 spells CSARDRTHNEQFF. The CDR3 nucleotides are TGCAGTGCTAGAGATCGGACGCACAATGAGCAGTTCTTC.

This clonotype came up a few times. The chain is built from TRBV9 and TRBJ2-2, with a tentative D call TRBD2 (6 bases). The CDR3 covers 15 residues. Looked up from germline, CDR1 is SGDLS and CDR2 is YYNGEE. V was pared by 0 bases and J by 3 bases, with 9 bases between. Written as DNA, the CDR3 is TGTGCCAGCAGCGTAGGCGGGACTTACACCGGGGAGCTGTTTTTT. Protein sequence: CASSVGGTYTGELFF. Filled out from reference TRBV9 and TRBJ2-2, the complete variable domain reads DSGVTQTPKHLITATGQRVTLRCSPRSGDLSVYWYQQSLDQGLQFLIQYYNGEERAKGNILERFSAQQFPDLHSELNLSSLELGDSALYFCASSVGGTYTGELFFGEGSRLTVL.

CDR3 DNA sequence: TGTGCCAGCAGCGTAGAGGGACAGGTAGACAATGAGCAGTTCTTC. It encodes CASSVEGQVDNEQFF. This chain connects TRBV9 to TRBJ2-1; 8 bases align to TRBD1. The CDR3 is made up of 15 amino acids. Germline-derived CDR1 and CDR2 are SGDLS and YYNGEE. V lost 0 bases and J lost 5; bases outside the gene matches: 4.

This clonotype appeared many times. In nucleotides, the CDR3 is TGTGCCAGCAGGACTTCAGGGACGGTCTATGGCTACACCTTC. Its protein is CASRTSGTVYGYTF. The chain carries TRBV27 and TRBJ1-2; D may be TRBD1 (5 bases). Germline V CDR1 and CDR2: MNHEY, SMNVEV (reference sequence). The CDR3 runs 14 residues. The V gene lost 6 bases and the J gene lost 4 bases, with 15 bases spanning the gap.

Only a few counts were recorded for this clonotype. This chain's CDR3 is CASSLTPTSGRSGELFF. In DNA, the CDR3 is TGTGCCAGCAGCTTAACCCCGACTAGCGGGAGATCCGGGGAGCTGTTTTTT. This chain links TRBV7-3 with TRBJ2-2; TRBD2 matches 12 bases. Germline V gene sequence: CDR1 SGHTA, CDR2 FQGTGA. CDR3 length: 17 amino acids. Germline trimming cut 0 bases from V and 6 bases from J; bases unmatched to any gene: 5.

This clonotype occurred many times. The chain is built from TRBV6-1 and TRBJ2-2, with no clear D. The V gene lost 6 bases and the J gene lost 3 bases, with 17 bases spanning the gap. This CDR3 contains 16 residues. The germline V gene encodes CDR1 MNHNS and CDR2 SASEGT. CDR3 DNA: TGTGCCAGCAGAAAAGACGGCTTTTCGTACACCGGGGAGCTGTTTTTT. Translating gives CASRKDGFSYTGELFF.

The chain joins TRBV11-2 to TRBJ2-7; TRBD1 matches 7 bases. The length of the CDR3 is 15 residues. V lost 5 bases to trimming and J lost 0 bases; unmatched junction nucleotides: 7. The germline V gene encodes CDR1 SGHAT and CDR2 FQNNGV. The CDR3 spells CASSPGTASSYEQYF. The CDR3 DNA is TGTGCCAGCAGCCCCGGGACAGCGAGCTCCTACGAGCAGTACTTC.

This clonotype was seen many times. This sequence joins TRBV11-2 and TRBJ1-1, with TRBD1 identical over 7 bases. CDR3 length: 15 residues. V lost 2 bases, J lost 4 bases, and 7 bases stayed unmatched. Per germline, CDR1 SGHAT and CDR2 FQNNGV. The CDR3 DNA reads TGTGCCAGCAGCTTATGGCAGGGGGGAAGCACTGAAGCTTTCTTT. Protein: CASSLWQGGSTEAFF.

This clonotype showed up many times. The rearrangement uses TRBV7-8 and TRBJ2-5; no clear D gene. This CDR3 has 14 residues. Trimming took off 6 bases at V and 5 bases at J, with 16 bases between the two ends. Germline lookup yields CDR1 SGHVS and CDR2 FQNEAQ. This CDR3 is CASRQNRFIETQYF. CDR3 bases: TGTGCCAGCAGACAGAATAGGTTTATTGAGACCCAGTACTTC.

Ten or more counts support this clonotype. V usage is TRBV2 and J usage is TRBJ1-5, with D hard to call. The germline V and J ends were trimmed by 8 bases and 0 bases, with 11 bases remaining between them. Per germline, CDR1 SNHLY and CDR2 FYNNEI. This CDR3 comprises 14 residues. CDR3 in DNA: TGTGCCAGCTCGGGCGGGTATAGCAATCAGCCCCAGCATTTT. It encodes CASSGGYSNQPQHF.

This clonotype was found many times. This rearrangement joins TRBV28 to TRBJ2-7; 8 positions agree with TRBD2. The CDR3 loop spans 13 amino acids. CDR1 is MDHEN, CDR2 SYDVKM, per germline. The junction had 5 bases not matched to a gene; V was cut back by 5 bases and J by 5 bases. The CDR3: CASSAGGPNEQYF. The CDR3 coding sequence is TGTGCCAGCAGTGCGGGAGGTCCGAACGAGCAGTACTTC.

The V call is TRBV20-1, the J call TRBJ2-7; 15 positions agree with TRBD2. This CDR3 spans 16 amino acids. J lost 2 bases, V lost 6 bases, and 8 bases had no gene match. Germline assignment: CDR1 DFQATT and CDR2 SNEGSKA (reference sequence). The CDR3 DNA sequence: TGCAGTGCGAGATCCGGGACTAGCGGGAGGACCTACGAGCAGTACTTC. Translating gives CSARSGTSGRTYEQYF.

This clonotype appeared many times. The chain combines TRBV12-3 or TRBV12-4 with TRBJ1-1; D remains unclear. The V end lost 5 bases, the J end lost 6 bases, and 19 bases lay between the germline ends. The CDR3 extends over 15 amino acids. CDR3: CASSRNSGFNPEAFF. The CDR3 DNA follows: TGTGCCAGCAGTCGTAATTCGGGGTTTAACCCTGAAGCTTTCTTT.

Of note for this clonotype: This may arise from a read error, as a much more abundant clone is one base away. The chain is built from TRBV12-3 or TRBV12-4 and TRBJ2-7; 10 bases map to TRBD2. CDR3 size: 17 residues. After removal of 6 bases from V and 0 bases from J, the junction contained 11 bases not matched to a gene. CDR3 region: CASSAGIAGGRSYEQYF. The CDR3 DNA reads as TGTGCCAGCAGCGCTGGTATAGCGGGAGGACGCTCCTACGAGCAGTACTTC.